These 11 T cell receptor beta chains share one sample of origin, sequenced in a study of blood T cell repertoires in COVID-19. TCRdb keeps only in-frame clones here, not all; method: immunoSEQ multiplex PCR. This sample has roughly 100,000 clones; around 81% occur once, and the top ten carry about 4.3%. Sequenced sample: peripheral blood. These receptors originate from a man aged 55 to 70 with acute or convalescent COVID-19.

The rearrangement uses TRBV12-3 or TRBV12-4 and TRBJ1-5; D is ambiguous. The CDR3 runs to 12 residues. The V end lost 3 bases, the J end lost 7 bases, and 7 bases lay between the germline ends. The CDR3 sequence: CASSFWQQPQHF. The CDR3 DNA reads TGTGCCAGCAGTTTTTGGCAGCAGCCCCAGCATTTT.

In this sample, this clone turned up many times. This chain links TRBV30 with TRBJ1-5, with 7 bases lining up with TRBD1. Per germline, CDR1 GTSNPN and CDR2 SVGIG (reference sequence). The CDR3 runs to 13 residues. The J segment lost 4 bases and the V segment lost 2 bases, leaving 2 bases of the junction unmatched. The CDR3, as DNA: TGTGCCTGGAGTAAACAGGGGAATCAGCCCCAGCATTTT. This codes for CAWSKQGNQPQHF. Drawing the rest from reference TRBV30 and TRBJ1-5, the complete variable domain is SQTIHQWPATLVQPVGSPLSLECTVEGTSNPNLYWYRQAAGRGLQLLFYSVGIGQISSEVPQNLSASRPQDRQFILSSKKLLLSDSGFYLCAWSKQGNQPQHFGDGTRLSIL.

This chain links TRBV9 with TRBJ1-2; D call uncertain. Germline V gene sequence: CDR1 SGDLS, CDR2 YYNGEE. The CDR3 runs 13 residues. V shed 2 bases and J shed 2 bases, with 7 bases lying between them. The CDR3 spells CASSVYGNYGYTF. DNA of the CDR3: TGTGCCAGCAGCGTTTACGGGAACTATGGCTACACCTTC.

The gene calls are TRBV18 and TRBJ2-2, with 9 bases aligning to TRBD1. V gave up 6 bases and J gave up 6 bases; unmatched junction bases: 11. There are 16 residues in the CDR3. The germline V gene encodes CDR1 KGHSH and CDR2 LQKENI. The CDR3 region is CASSLNWDREAGELFF. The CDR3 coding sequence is TGTGCCAGCTCCCTAAACTGGGACAGGGAAGCCGGGGAGCTGTTTTTT.

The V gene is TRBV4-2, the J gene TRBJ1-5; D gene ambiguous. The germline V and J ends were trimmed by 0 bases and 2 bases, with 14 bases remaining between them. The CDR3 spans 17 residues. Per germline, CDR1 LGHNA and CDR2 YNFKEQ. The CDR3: CASSQEGRGYGNQPQHF. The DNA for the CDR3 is TGTGCCAGCAGCCAAGAGGGCAGAGGGTATGGCAATCAGCCCCAGCATTTT.

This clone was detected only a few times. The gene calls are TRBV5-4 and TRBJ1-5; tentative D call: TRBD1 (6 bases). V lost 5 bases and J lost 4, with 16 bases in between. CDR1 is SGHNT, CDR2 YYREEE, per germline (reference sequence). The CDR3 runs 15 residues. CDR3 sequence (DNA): TGTGCCAGCAGTTTTGACCCAGGGGCAAATCAGCCCCAGCATTTT. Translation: CASSFDPGANQPQHF.

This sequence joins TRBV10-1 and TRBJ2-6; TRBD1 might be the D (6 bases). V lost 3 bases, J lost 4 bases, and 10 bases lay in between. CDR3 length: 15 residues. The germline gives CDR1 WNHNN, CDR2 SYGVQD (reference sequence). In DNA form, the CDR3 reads TGCGCCAGCAGTGACAGGGGTTCCGGGGCCAACGTCCTGACTTTC. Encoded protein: CASSDRGSGANVLTF.

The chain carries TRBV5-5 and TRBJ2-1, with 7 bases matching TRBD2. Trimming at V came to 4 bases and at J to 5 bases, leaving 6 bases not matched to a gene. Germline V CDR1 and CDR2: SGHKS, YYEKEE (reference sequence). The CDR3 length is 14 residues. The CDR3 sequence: CASSIRDYNNEQFF. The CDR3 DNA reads TGTGCCAGCAGCATAAGGGACTATAACAATGAGCAGTTCTTC.

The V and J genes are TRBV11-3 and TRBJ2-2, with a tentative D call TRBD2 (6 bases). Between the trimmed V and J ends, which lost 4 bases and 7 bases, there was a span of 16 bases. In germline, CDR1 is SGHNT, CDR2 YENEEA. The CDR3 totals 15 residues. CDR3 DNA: TGTGCCAGCAGCTCGGGACTCTTCCATGGCGGGGAGCTGTTTTTT. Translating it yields CASSSGLFHGGELFF.

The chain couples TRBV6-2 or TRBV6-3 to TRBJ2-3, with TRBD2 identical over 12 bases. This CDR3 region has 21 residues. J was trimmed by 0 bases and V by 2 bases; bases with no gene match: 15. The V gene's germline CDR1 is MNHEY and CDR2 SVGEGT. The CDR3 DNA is TGTGCCAGCAGTTACACAGTGACTAGCGGGAGTAGGATAATTAGCACAGATACGCAGTATTTT. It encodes CASSYTVTSGSRIISTDTQYF.

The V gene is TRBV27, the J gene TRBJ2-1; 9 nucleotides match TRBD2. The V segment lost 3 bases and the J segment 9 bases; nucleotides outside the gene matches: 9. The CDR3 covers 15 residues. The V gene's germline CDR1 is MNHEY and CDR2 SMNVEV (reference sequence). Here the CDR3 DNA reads TGTGCCAGCAGTTTTAGTCTAGCGGGGCAGGGTGAGCAGTTCTTC. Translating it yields CASSFSLAGQGEQFF.